These 10 T cell receptor beta chains originate from one sample sequenced in a study of regulatory and conventional T cells in RAG deficiency. Assay used: immunoSEQ multiplex PCR; TCRdb lists only in-frame clones, some missing. The sample contains some 30,000 clones, 90% to 96% of which appear only once. Blood CD4+ CD25-low CD127-high conventional T cells supplied the genomic DNA template. The same data also went into a second study, on regulatory T cells. This second study says: The primer mix had 52 TRBV and 13 TRBJ primers.

Sequenced: CD25- CD4+ T cells sorted from blood. The receptors were sampled from a human donor in good health.

This chain joins TRBV25-1 and TRBJ2-5; 10 bases agree with TRBD2. The germline CDR1 and CDR2 sequences are MGHDK and SYGVNS. V trimming: 3 bases; J trimming: 5 bases; junction bases outside the gene matches: 6. The CDR3 sequence is 15 residues long. DNA for the CDR3: TGTGCCAGCAGTGATCAGCGGGGGGGAACGGAGACCCAGTACTTC. This gives the protein CASSDQRGGTETQYF.

The chain has TRBV9 and TRBJ2-1; tentative D call: TRBD1 (7 bases). The V end lost 2 bases, the J end lost 1 base, and 10 bases lay between the germline ends. The CDR3 covers 15 residues. Germline-derived CDR1 and CDR2 are SGDLS and YYNGEE. The CDR3 coding sequence is TGTGCCAGCAGCGTTGCAGGGGGGTCCTACAATGAGCAGTTCTTC. This translates into CASSVAGGSYNEQFF.

The chain's CDR3 is CAWKAGNPFTDTQYF. CDR3 sequence (DNA): TGTGCCTGGAAGGCGGGAAATCCATTCACAGATACGCAGTATTTT. The V call is TRBV30, the J call TRBJ2-3; TRBD2 is a possible D gene (6 bases). Germline V lookup: CDR1 GTSNPN, CDR2 SVGIG (reference sequence). The V end lost 4 bases, the J end lost 2 bases, and 16 bases lay between the germline ends. The CDR3 extends over 15 amino acids.

The rearrangement links TRBV30 to TRBJ2-4; TRBD1 might be the D (6 bases). Looked up from germline, CDR1 is GTSNPN and CDR2 is SVGIG (reference sequence). V lost 5 bases, J lost 10 bases, and 15 bases lay in between. The CDR3 loop spans 12 amino acids. Here the CDR3 DNA reads TGTGCCTGGGGATATAACAGGGCAATTCAGTACTTC. Translation gives CAWGYNRAIQYF.

This chain links TRBV19 with TRBJ2-3; D gene ambiguous. The V end was cut by 3 bases, the J end by 8 bases, with 9 bases between. This CDR3 contains 12 residues. The germline V gene has CDR1 LNHDA and CDR2 SQIVND (reference sequence). For the CDR3, the DNA is TGTGCCAGTAGTATTTCTTCGGGTACGCAGTATTTT. Residues: CASSISSGTQYF.

The rearrangement links TRBV6-1 to TRBJ2-7, with 8 nucleotides matching TRBD1. With 3 bases clipped from V and 2 bases from J, the junction kept 6 bases outside the gene matches. The CDR3 runs to 15 residues. The germline V gene encodes CDR1 MNHNS and CDR2 SASEGT. The CDR3 protein is CASSDRDRRTYEQYF. As DNA, the CDR3 is TGTGCCAGCAGTGACCGGGACAGGAGAACCTACGAGCAGTACTTC.

The chain joins TRBV6-1 to TRBJ2-7; the match to TRBD1 covers 9 bases. The CDR3 runs 14 residues. Trimming cost V 7 bases and J 0 bases; bases outside gene matches: 4. The germline V gene encodes CDR1 MNHNS and CDR2 SASEGT. CDR3 sequence reads: CASIRTGASYEQYF. The CDR3 DNA sequence: TGTGCCAGCATTCGGACAGGGGCCTCCTACGAGCAGTACTTC.

This clone has just one count. The gene calls are TRBV14 and TRBJ1-3, with 9 nucleotides matching TRBD1. V gave up 6 bases and J gave up 8 bases; unmatched junction bases: 20. The CDR3 contains 18 residues. From germline, CDR1 is SGHDN and CDR2 FVKESK. CDR3 sequence (DNA): TGTGCCAGCAGTCATGATTCCGGGACAGGGAGTCGCCGGGACACCATATATTTT. Translated, it gives CASSHDSGTGSRRDTIYF. The complete variable domain, with remaining parts taken from reference TRBV14 and TRBJ1-3, reads EAGVTQFPSHSVIEKGQTVTLRCDPISGHDNLYWYRRVMGKEIKFLLHFVKESKQDESGMPNNRFLAERTGGTYSTLKVQPAELEDSGVYFCASSHDSGTGSRRDTIYFGEGSWLTVV.

V usage is TRBV14 and J usage is TRBJ2-7, with D possibly TRBD2 on 5 matching bases. Germline CDR1 and CDR2: SGHDN and FVKESK. This CDR3 has 14 residues. V gave up 4 bases and J gave up 4 bases, with 14 bases separating them. The CDR3 DNA reads as TGTGCCAGCAGCCCCCGACACCGAGGGTACGAGCAGTACTTC. This sequence encodes CASSPRHRGYEQYF.

The chain couples TRBV11-2 to TRBJ2-3; 7 nucleotides agree with TRBD2. Trimming cost V 3 bases and J 0 bases; bases outside gene matches: 9. The CDR3 consists of 17 residues. Germline V gene lookup returns CDR1 SGHAT and CDR2 FQNNGV. CDR3 in DNA: TGTGCCAGCAGCTTGGAATATCTAGCGGCTAGCACAGATACGCAGTATTTT. Its translation: CASSLEYLAASTDTQYF.